The 17 T cell receptor beta chains in this list originate from one sample, sequenced in a study of PD-L1 blockade in urothelial cancer. TCRdb's table, derived via immunoSEQ multiplex PCR, lists solely in-frame clones and lacks some. The sample contains approximately 120,000 clones, more than 75% of which appear only once. As to time point: peripheral blood 6 weeks after treatment start. The sample here was PBMCs, taken around atezolizumab (anti-PD-L1) treatment. The receptors come from a man aged 50 to 60 with urothelial cancer.

This clone was detected only once. The chain employs TRBV20-1 and TRBJ2-7; D not certain. V was trimmed by 3 bases and J by 4 bases, leaving 4 bases between them. The germline V gene encodes CDR1 DFQATT and CDR2 SNEGSKA (reference sequence). The CDR3 sequence is 10 residues long. CDR3 sequence: CSASPYEQYF. For the CDR3, the DNA is TGCAGTGCTAGCCCGTACGAGCAGTACTTC.

V gene TRBV28 combines with J gene TRBJ1-1; 7 bases map to TRBD1. The CDR3 extends over 15 amino acids. Germline V gene lookup returns CDR1 MDHEN and CDR2 SYDVKM. The V gene end was trimmed by 3 bases and the J gene end by 6 bases; junction bases not matched to a gene: 10. For the CDR3, the DNA is TGTGCCAGCAGTTTTGACGCCGGGAGGGGGCCTGAAGCTTTCTTT. It codes for CASSFDAGRGPEAFF.

This sequence joins TRBV6-1 and TRBJ2-1; tentative D call: TRBD1 (6 bases). Trimming left V 5 bases short and J 5 bases short, with 10 bases between. The CDR3 extends over 13 amino acids. Looked up from germline, CDR1 is MNHNS and CDR2 is SASEGT. DNA of the CDR3: TGTGCCAGCAGTCACAGGGAAAACAATGAGCAGTTCTTC. Amino acids: CASSHRENNEQFF.

The count of this clone is one. The chain uses TRBV5-1 and TRBJ2-1; 12 bases are shared with TRBD2. In germline, CDR1 is SGHRS, CDR2 YFSETQ. CDR3 size: 16 residues. V shed 2 bases and J 7 bases; nucleotides not matched to a gene: 7. The CDR3: CASSFLLAGGPNEQFF. The DNA for the CDR3 is TGCGCCAGCAGCTTCCTCCTAGCGGGAGGGCCGAATGAGCAGTTCTTC.

The V call is TRBV7-8, the J call TRBJ2-4; TRBD1 matches 9 bases. Germline V gives CDR1 SGHVS, CDR2 FQNEAQ. The CDR3 spans 15 residues. V shed 1 base, J shed 5 bases, and the junction held 3 bases outside the gene matches. CDR3 in amino acids: CASSLDRDRENIQYF. CDR3 nucleotide sequence: TGTGCCAGCAGCTTAGACCGGGACAGGGAAAACATTCAGTACTTC. Looking up the rest from reference TRBV7-8 and TRBJ2-4 gives the full variable domain: GAGVSQSPRYKVAKRGQDVALRCDPISGHVSLFWYQQALGQGPEFLTYFQNEAQLDKSGLPSDRFFAERPEGSVSTLKIQRTQQEDSAVYLCASSLDRDRENIQYFGAGTRLSVL.

The rearrangement uses TRBV28 and TRBJ2-1; 8 bases fit TRBD2. V lost 7 bases to trimming and J lost 7 bases; unmatched junction nucleotides: 12. The CDR3 consists of 15 residues. Germline assignment: CDR1 MDHEN and CDR2 SYDVKM. This CDR3 reads CASTPGGTQGNEQFF. The CDR3 coding sequence is TGTGCCAGCACCCCGGGGGGGACACAAGGTAATGAGCAGTTCTTC.

The chain has TRBV4-1 and TRBJ1-4, with 12 nucleotides matching TRBD1. The V segment lost 1 base and the J segment 0 bases; nucleotides outside the gene matches: 6. The CDR3 is 19 amino acids. Germline V gives CDR1 MGHRA, CDR2 YSYEKL. Here the CDR3 DNA reads TGCGCCAGCAGCCAAGTCGGGACAGGGGGCGATGCAACTAATGAAAAACTGTTTTTT. Its protein is CASSQVGTGGDATNEKLFF.

The V call is TRBV30, the J call TRBJ1-6, with 7 bases that match TRBD1. The V gene end was trimmed by 5 bases and the J gene end by 7 bases; junction bases not matched to a gene: 5. The CDR3 is made up of 13 amino acids. The germline gives CDR1 GTSNPN, CDR2 SVGIG (reference sequence). The CDR3 here is CAWSGGSNSPLHF. CDR3 nucleotide sequence: TGTGCCTGGTCAGGGGGGTCGAATTCACCCCTCCACTTT.

The chain is built from TRBV19 and TRBJ1-5, with D tentatively TRBD1 (6 bases). V lost 5 bases and J 6 bases, leaving 11 bases between the germline ends. Per germline, CDR1 LNHDA and CDR2 SQIVND (reference sequence). The CDR3 runs to 13 residues. The CDR3: CASSPPGAQPQHF. CDR3 coding DNA: TGTGCCAGTAGTCCACCAGGGGCTCAGCCCCAGCATTTT.

The chain recombines TRBV2 with TRBJ2-7, with 7 bases fitting TRBD2. The CDR3 runs to 13 residues. Germline V CDR1 and CDR2: SNHLY, FYNNEI. J was trimmed by 7 bases and V by 6 bases; bases with no gene match: 9. CDR3 nucleotide sequence: TGTGCCAGCAGGCGGGGGTCCGTATGGGAGCAGTACTTC. Its protein is CASRRGSVWEQYF.

The chain is built from TRBV28 and TRBJ2-3; D unclear. The CDR3 has 15 amino acids. CDR1 MDHEN and CDR2 SYDVKM come from the germline V gene. V lost 3 bases and J 3 bases, leaving 13 bases between the germline ends. For the CDR3, the DNA is TGTGCCAGCAGTTTGTTTCCTAGTATAACAGATACGCAGTATTTT. Translated, it gives CASSLFPSITDTQYF.

The chain has TRBV18 and TRBJ1-1, with 8 bases fitting TRBD1. Per the germline V gene, CDR1 is KGHSH and CDR2 is LQKENI. The V gene end was trimmed by 3 bases and the J gene end by 2 bases; junction bases not matched to a gene: 5. The CDR3 is 15 amino acids. CDR3 coding DNA: TGTGCCAGCTCACCCCGCGGACAGGGAAACACTGAAGCTTTCTTT. Its protein product is CASSPRGQGNTEAFF.

The chain recombines TRBV28 with TRBJ2-6; D gene unclear. Trimming shortened V by 2 bases and J by 3 bases, and 8 bases separated the two germline ends. The V gene's germline CDR1 is MDHEN and CDR2 SYDVKM. This CDR3 is 15 amino acids long. The CDR3 nucleotides are TGTGCCAGCAGTTTACGGGTGGGTGGGGCCAACGTCCTGACTTTC. This sequence encodes CASSLRVGGANVLTF.

V is TRBV28 and J is TRBJ1-5; tentatively, D is TRBD1 (5 bases). The V end lost 6 bases, the J end lost 1 base, and 25 bases lay between the germline ends. The CDR3 is 19 amino acids. The germline V gene encodes CDR1 MDHEN and CDR2 SYDVKM. The CDR3 DNA follows: TGTGCCAGCAGCCTCGAGGGGTTGAGCGGGGAGGTCAGCAATCAGCCCCAGCATTTT. As protein: CASSLEGLSGEVSNQPQHF.

The J gene is TRBJ2-1, the V gene TRBV9; D perhaps matches TRBD2 (7 bases). Germline CDR1 and CDR2: SGDLS and YYNGEE. V was clipped by 2 bases and J by 4 bases, with 10 bases between them. CDR3 length: 14 amino acids. CDR3 protein: CASSVGGTYNEQFF. CDR3 nucleotide sequence: TGTGCCAGCAGCGTCGGGGGGACATACAATGAGCAGTTCTTC.

The chain links TRBV10-1 to TRBJ2-7, with 10 bases aligning to TRBD1. V shed 5 bases and J 3 bases; nucleotides not matched to a gene: 7. CDR1 is WNHNN and CDR2 is SYGVQD in the germline V gene (reference sequence). The CDR3 is made up of 15 amino acids. For the CDR3, the DNA is TGCGCCAGCAGTAAGGCGACAGGGGGCGGCTACGAGCAGTACTTC. Protein: CASSKATGGGYEQYF.

The CDR3 is CASSRNVLAGGPYEQYF. The CDR3, as DNA: TGTGCCAGCTCCCGGAACGTACTAGCGGGAGGGCCCTACGAGCAGTACTTC. The V call is TRBV18, the J call TRBJ2-7; 13 nucleotides line up with TRBD2. V was clipped by 6 bases and J by 2 bases; unmatched bases: 10. The CDR3 has 17 amino acids. Germline CDR1 is KGHSH and CDR2 is LQKENI.